This T cell receptor (beta chain) stems from a study of blood T cell repertoires in COVID-19. Study-level background: The study drew acute and convalescent COVID-19 samples from the United States, Italy and Spain. PBMCs, B-cell-depleted T cells, or T cells were the source of the cDNA or gDNA that made up the material.

This CDR3 spans 14 amino acids. Germline CDR1 SQVTM, CDR2 ANQGSEA. Trimming stripped 8 bases from V and 1 base from J, with 17 bases between. Under the authors' procedure: Cell counts per sample came from amplifying reference gene primers. Clones were sequenced by immunoSEQ multiplex PCR, and TCRdb holds only the in-frame ones, with some missing. V and J calls and clone size are as listed in that table; D and trimming were resolved from the DNA. The repertoire consists of 110,000 to 150,000 clones, with about four fifths occurring once and the leading ten covering around 8.4%. This clone was found once.

Material for sequencing was peripheral blood. The receptor comes from a human donor in a cohort sampled during active COVID-19. The chain recombines TRBV29-1 with TRBJ2-5; weak D call: TRBD2 (6 bases). In DNA, the CDR3 is TGCAGCTTGAGTCTTAGCGGAGCCCAAGAGACCCAGTACTTC. It specifies CSLSLSGAQETQYF.